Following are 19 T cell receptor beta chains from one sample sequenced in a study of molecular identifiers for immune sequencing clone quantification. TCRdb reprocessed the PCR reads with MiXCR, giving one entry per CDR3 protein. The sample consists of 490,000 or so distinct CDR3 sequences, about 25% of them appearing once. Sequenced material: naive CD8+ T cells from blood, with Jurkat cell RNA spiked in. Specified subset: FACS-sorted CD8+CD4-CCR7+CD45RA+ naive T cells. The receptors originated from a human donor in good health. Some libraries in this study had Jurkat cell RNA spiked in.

For the CDR3, the DNA is TGTGCCAGCGACCGGGACAGGGAAGGGGCCCAGTACTTC. Protein: CASDRDREGAQYF. The rearrangement joins TRBV6-6 to TRBJ2-5; 9 positions agree with TRBD1. The ends lost 8 bases at V and 9 bases at J; junction bases unmatched: 10. Germline CDR1 MNHNY, CDR2 SVGAGI (reference sequence). The CDR3 consists of 13 residues.

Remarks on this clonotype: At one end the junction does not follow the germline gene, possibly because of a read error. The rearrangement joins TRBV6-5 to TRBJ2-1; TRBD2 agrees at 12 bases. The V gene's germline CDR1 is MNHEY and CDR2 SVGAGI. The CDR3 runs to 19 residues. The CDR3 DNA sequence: TGTGCCAGCAGTCTCGGACTAGCGGGAATCTCAAGCTCCTACACTGAGCAGTTCTTC. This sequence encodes CASSLGLAGISSSYTEQFF.

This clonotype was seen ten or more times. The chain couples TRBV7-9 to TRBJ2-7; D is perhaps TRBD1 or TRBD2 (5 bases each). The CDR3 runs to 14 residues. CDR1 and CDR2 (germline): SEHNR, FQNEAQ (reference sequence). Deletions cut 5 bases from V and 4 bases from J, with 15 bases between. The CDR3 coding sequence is TGTGCCAGCAGCCCAACGGGACCCCCGTACGAGCAGTACTTC. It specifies CASSPTGPPYEQYF. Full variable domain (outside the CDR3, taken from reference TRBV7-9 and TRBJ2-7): DTGVSQNPRHKITKRGQNVTFRCDPISEHNRLYWYRQTLGQGPEFLTYFQNEAQLEKSRLLSDRFSAERPKGSFSTLEIQRTEQGDSAMYLCASSPTGPPYEQYFGPGTRLTVT.

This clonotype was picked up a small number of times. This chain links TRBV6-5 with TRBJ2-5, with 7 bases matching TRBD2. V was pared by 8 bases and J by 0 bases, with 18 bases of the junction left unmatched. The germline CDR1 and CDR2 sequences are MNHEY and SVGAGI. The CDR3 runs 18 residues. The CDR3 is CASRPFLGLAGHQETQYF. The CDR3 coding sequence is TGTGCCAGCCGACCCTTTTTAGGTTTAGCGGGCCACCAAGAGACCCAGTACTTC.

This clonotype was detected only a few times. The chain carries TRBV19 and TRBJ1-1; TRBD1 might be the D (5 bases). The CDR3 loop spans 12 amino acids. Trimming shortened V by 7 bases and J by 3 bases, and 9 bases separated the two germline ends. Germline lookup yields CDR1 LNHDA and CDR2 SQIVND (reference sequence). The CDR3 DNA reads TGTGCCAGTAATCAGGGTCACACTGAAGCTTTCTTT. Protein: CASNQGHTEAFF.

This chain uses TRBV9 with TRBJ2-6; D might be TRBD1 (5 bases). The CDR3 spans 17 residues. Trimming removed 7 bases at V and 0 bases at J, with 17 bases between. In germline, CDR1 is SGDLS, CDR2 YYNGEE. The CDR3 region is CASEDTRMISGANVLTF. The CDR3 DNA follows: TGTGCCAGCGAGGACACGCGAATGATCTCTGGGGCCAACGTCCTGACTTTC.

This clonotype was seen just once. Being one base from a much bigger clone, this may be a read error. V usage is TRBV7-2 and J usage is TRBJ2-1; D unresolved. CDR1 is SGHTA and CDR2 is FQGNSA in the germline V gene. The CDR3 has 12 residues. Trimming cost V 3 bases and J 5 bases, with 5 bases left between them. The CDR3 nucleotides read TGTGCCAGCAGCTTTACTCACAATGAGCAGTTCTTC. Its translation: CASSFTHNEQFF.

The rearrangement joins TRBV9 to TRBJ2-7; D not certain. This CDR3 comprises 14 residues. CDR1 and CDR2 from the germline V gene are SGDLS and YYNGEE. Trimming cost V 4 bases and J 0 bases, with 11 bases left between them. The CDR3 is CASSQPQSSYEQYF. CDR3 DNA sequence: TGTGCCAGCAGCCAACCTCAGAGCTCCTACGAGCAGTACTTC. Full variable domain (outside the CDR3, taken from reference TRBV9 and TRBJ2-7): DSGVTQTPKHLITATGQRVTLRCSPRSGDLSVYWYQQSLDQGLQFLIQYYNGEERAKGNILERFSAQQFPDLHSELNLSSLELGDSALYFCASSQPQSSYEQYFGPGTRLTVT.

The CDR3 loop is CASSFAGAGNTIYF. As DNA, the CDR3 is TGTGCCAGCAGTTTTGCAGGGGCTGGAAACACCATATATTTT. The V and J genes are TRBV27 and TRBJ1-3; D perhaps matches TRBD1 (6 bases). Trimming shortened V by 3 bases and J by 2 bases, and 8 bases separated the two germline ends. CDR1 is MNHEY, CDR2 SMNVEV, per germline (reference sequence). This CDR3 comprises 14 residues.

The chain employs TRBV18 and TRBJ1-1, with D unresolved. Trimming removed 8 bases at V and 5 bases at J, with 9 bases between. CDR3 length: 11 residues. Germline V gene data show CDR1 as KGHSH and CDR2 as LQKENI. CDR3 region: CASAYGTEAFF. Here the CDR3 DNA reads TGTGCCAGCGCATACGGGACTGAAGCTTTCTTT.

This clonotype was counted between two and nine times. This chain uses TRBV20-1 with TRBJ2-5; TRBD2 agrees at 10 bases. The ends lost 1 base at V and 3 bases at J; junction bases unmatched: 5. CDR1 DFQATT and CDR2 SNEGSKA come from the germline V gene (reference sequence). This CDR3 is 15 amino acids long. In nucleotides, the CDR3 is TGCAGTGCTAGAGTCATAGCGGGAGGCGAAGAGACCCAGTACTTC. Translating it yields CSARVIAGGEETQYF.

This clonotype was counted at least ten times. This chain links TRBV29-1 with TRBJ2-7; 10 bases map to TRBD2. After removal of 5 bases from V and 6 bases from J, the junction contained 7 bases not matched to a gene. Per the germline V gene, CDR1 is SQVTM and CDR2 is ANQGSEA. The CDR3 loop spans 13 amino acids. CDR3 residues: CSVCLAGVSEQYF. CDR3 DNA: TGCAGCGTTTGTCTAGCGGGAGTTTCCGAGCAGTACTTC.

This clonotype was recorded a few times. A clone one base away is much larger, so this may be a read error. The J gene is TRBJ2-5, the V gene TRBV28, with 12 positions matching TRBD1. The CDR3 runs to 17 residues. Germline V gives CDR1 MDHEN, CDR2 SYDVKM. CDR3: CASSPQPGQGAQEPQYF. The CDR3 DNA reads TGTGCCAGCAGTCCACAACCGGGACAGGGGGCCCAAGAGCCCCAGTACTTC.

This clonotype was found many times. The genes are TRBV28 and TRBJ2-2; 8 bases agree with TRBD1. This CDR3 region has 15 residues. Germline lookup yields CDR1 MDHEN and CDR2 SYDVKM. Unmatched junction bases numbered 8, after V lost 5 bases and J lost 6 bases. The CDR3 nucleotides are TGTGCCAGCAGTCCCCGGACAGGGTTAGCCGGGGAGCTGTTTTTT. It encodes CASSPRTGLAGELFF.

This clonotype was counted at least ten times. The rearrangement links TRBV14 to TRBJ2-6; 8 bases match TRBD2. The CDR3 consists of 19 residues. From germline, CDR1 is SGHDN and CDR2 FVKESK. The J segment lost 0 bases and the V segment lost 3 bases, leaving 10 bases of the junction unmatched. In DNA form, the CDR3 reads TGTGCCAGCAGCCAGGATCCGGGACTAGAAGTCTCTGGGGCCAACGTCCTGACTTTC. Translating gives CASSQDPGLEVSGANVLTF.

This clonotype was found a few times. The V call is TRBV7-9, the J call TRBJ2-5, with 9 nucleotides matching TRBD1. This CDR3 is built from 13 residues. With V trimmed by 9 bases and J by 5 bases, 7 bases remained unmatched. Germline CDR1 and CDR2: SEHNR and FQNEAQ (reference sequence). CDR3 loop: CASRGQGGETQYF. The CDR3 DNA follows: TGTGCCAGTAGGGGACAGGGCGGCGAGACCCAGTACTTC.

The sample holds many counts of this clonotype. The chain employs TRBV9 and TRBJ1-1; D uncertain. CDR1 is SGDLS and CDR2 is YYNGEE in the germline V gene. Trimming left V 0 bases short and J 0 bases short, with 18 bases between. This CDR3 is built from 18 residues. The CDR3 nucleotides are TGTGCCAGCAGCGTAGATGGTACTACCGTCCCTATGAACACTGAAGCTTTCTTT. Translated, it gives CASSVDGTTVPMNTEAFF.

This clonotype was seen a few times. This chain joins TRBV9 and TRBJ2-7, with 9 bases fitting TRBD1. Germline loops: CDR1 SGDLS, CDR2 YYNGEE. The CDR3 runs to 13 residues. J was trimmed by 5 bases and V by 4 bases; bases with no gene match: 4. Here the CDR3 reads CASSNRGPHEQYF. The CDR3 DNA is TGTGCCAGCAGCAACAGGGGGCCCCACGAGCAGTACTTC. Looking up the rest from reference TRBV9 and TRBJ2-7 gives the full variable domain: DSGVTQTPKHLITATGQRVTLRCSPRSGDLSVYWYQQSLDQGLQFLIQYYNGEERAKGNILERFSAQQFPDLHSELNLSSLELGDSALYFCASSNRGPHEQYFGPGTRLTVT.

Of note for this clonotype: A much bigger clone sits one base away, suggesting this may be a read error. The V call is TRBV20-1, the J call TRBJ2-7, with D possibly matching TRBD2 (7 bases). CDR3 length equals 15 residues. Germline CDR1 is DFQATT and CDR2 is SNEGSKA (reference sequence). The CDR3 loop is CSARELRGALYAQYF. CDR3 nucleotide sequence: TGCAGTGCTAGAGAGCTCCGGGGGGCCCTGTACGCGCAGTACTTC.